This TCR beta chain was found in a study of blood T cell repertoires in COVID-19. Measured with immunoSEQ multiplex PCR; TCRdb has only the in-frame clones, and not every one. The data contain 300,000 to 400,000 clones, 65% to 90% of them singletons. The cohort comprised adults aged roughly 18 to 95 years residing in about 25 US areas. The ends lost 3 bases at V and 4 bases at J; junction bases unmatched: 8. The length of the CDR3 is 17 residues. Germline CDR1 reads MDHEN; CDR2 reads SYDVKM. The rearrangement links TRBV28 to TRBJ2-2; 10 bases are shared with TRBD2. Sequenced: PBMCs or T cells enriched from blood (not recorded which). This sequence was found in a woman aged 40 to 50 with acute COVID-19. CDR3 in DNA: TGTGCCAGCAGTTTGGCTTGGGGGACTAGCGCCACCGGGGAGCTGTTTTTT. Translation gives CASSLAWGTSATGELFF.